This is a list of T cell receptor beta chains from one sample in a study of PD-1 blockade in mismatch repair-deficient tumors. Using immunoSEQ multiplex PCR, the repertoire was profiled, and TCRdb retains in-frame clones only, with some absent. The sample shows roughly 130,000 clones, about 90% of them seen only once. Sample: peripheral blood, taken almost 74 weeks after starting pembrolizumab. The receptors derive from an adult with mismatch repair-deficient cancer. The CDR3 runs from the conserved cysteine through the conserved F or W. Each record gives: CDR3 protein, CDR3 DNA, D gene, V gene, clone size, J gene. D genes are given only for firm matches. The size of a clone is reported for some rows only, either as once, few or many, or as a class for expanded clones.

CDR3: CASSLAGGHEQYF
DNA: TGTGCCAGCAGTTTAGCGGGAGGACACGAGCAGTACTTC
D: TRBD2
V: TRBV7-3
size: NA
J: TRBJ2-7

CDR3: CASSVGTGGQQPQHF
DNA: TGTGCCAGCAGTGTAGGGACAGGGGGACAACAGCCCCAGCATTTT
D: TRBD1
V: TRBV6-1
size: NA
J: TRBJ1-5

CDR3: CASSQEQGRSYEQYF
DNA: TGCGCCAGCAGCCAAGAACAAGGTCGCTCCTACGAGCAGTACTTC
D: NA
V: TRBV4-3
size: NA
J: TRBJ2-7

CDR3: CASSGASGRDSSTDTQYF
DNA: TGTGCCAGCAGTGGGGCTAGCGGGAGGGACTCTAGCACAGATACGCAGTATTTT
D: TRBD2
V: TRBV2
size: NA
J: TRBJ2-3

CDR3: CASSLGSGAGTKNIQYF
DNA: TGCGCCAGCAGCTTGGGATCAGGAGCGGGCACCAAAAACATTCAGTACTTC
D: NA
V: TRBV5-1
size: NA
J: TRBJ2-4

CDR3: CASSALGAGGTDTQYF
DNA: TGCGCCAGCAGCGCCCTGGGGGCGGGAGGCACAGATACGCAGTATTTT
D: NA
V: TRBV5-1
size: few
J: TRBJ2-3

CDR3: CASSQKGQGLLETQYF
DNA: TGCGCCAGCAGTCAAAAAGGACAGGGACTGTTAGAGACCCAGTACTTC
D: TRBD1
V: TRBV5-1
size: once
J: TRBJ2-5

CDR3: CASSSGGSDRPQYF
DNA: TGCGCCAGCAGCTCTGGGGGGTCCGACAGGCCGCAGTATTTT
D: NA
V: TRBV5-1
size: few
J: TRBJ2-3

CDR3: CASSPPDKGMNTEAFF
DNA: TGTGCCAGCTCACCACCGGACAAGGGAATGAACACTGAAGCTTTCTTT
D: NA
V: TRBV18
size: once
J: TRBJ1-1

CDR3: CASSDSGRATDTQYF
DNA: TGTGCCAGCAGTGACAGCGGGAGGGCCACAGATACGCAGTATTTT
D: TRBD2
V: TRBV6-4
size: NA
J: TRBJ2-3

CDR3: CASRELAGYTDTQYF
DNA: TGTGCCAGCAGGGAACTAGCCGGATACACAGATACGCAGTATTTT
D: NA
V: TRBV6-5
size: NA
J: TRBJ2-3

CDR3: CASSLGVYMNTEAFF
DNA: TGTGCCAGCAGCCTAGGGGTATACATGAACACTGAAGCTTTCTTT
D: NA
V: TRBV9
size: once
J: TRBJ1-1

CDR3: CARRDRTYGYTF
DNA: TGTGCCAGGAGGGACAGGACCTATGGCTACACCTTC
D: TRBD1
V: TRBV6-1
size: NA
J: TRBJ1-2

CDR3: CATSPGGTYEQYF
DNA: TGTGCCACTTCACCAGGGGGTACCTACGAGCAGTACTTC
D: TRBD1
V: TRBV19
size: NA
J: TRBJ2-7

CDR3: CASNSPTESTDTQYF
DNA: TGTGCCAGCAACAGCCCTACGGAGAGCACAGATACGCAGTATTTT
D: NA
V: TRBV9
size: NA
J: TRBJ2-3

CDR3: CATSEDRGVTGELFF
DNA: TGTGCCACCAGCGAGGACAGGGGTGTCACCGGGGAGCTGTTTTTT
D: TRBD1
V: TRBV15
size: NA
J: TRBJ2-2

CDR3: CASSYRETDTQYF
DNA: TGTGCCAGCAGTTATCGGGAAACAGATACGCAGTATTTT
D: NA
V: TRBV6-1
size: NA
J: TRBJ2-3

CDR3: CASCPGNTEAFF
DNA: TGTGCCAGCTGCCCCGGGAACACTGAAGCTTTCTTT
D: NA
V: TRBV2
size: NA
J: TRBJ1-1

CDR3: CASSPTASQATYEQYF
DNA: TGTGCCAGCAGTCCCACGGCGTCACAGGCTACCTACGAGCAGTACTTC
D: NA
V: TRBV27
size: NA
J: TRBJ2-7

CDR3: CASSKAGTGVHNEQFF
DNA: TGTGCCAGTAGTAAGGCCGGGACAGGGGTCCACAATGAGCAGTTCTTC
D: TRBD1
V: TRBV19
size: NA
J: TRBJ2-1

CDR3: CASSGVDYYEQYF
DNA: TGCGCCAGCAGCGGGGTAGATTATTACGAGCAGTACTTC
D: NA
V: TRBV4-1
size: NA
J: TRBJ2-7

CDR3: CASSERGQHNQPQHF
DNA: TGTGCCAGCAGTGAGAGGGGACAGCACAATCAGCCCCAGCATTTT
D: TRBD1
V: TRBV2
size: once
J: TRBJ1-5

CDR3: CASRIWWVTSSYEQYF
DNA: TGTGCCAGTAGAATCTGGTGGGTCACCAGCTCCTACGAGCAGTACTTC
D: NA
V: TRBV19
size: NA
J: TRBJ2-7

CDR3: CASSIGTGVRETQYF
DNA: TGTGCCAGCAGTATCGGGACAGGGGTGAGGGAGACCCAGTACTTC
D: TRBD1
V: TRBV11-3
size: NA
J: TRBJ2-5

CDR3: CASEGDTDTQYF
DNA: TGTGCCAGCGAGGGGGACACAGATACGCAGTATTTT
D: NA
V: TRBV6-5
size: NA
J: TRBJ2-3

CDR3: CASSGQRSYEQYF
DNA: TGTGCCAGTAGTGGACAGCGAAGCTACGAGCAGTACTTC
D: NA
V: TRBV19
size: NA
J: TRBJ2-7

CDR3: CASSLLAGADTQYF
DNA: TGTGCCAGCAGCTTACTAGCGGGAGCAGATACGCAGTATTTT
D: TRBD2
V: TRBV7-8
size: NA
J: TRBJ2-3

CDR3: CASSTSGEHGEQYF
DNA: TGTGCCAGCAGTACGTCAGGGGAACACGGCGAGCAGTACTTC
D: NA
V: TRBV6-6
size: NA
J: TRBJ2-7

CDR3: CASSLSDRAYGYTF
DNA: TGTGCCAGCAGTTTATCGGACAGGGCTTATGGCTACACCTTC
D: TRBD1
V: TRBV27
size: few
J: TRBJ1-2

CDR3: CASSLIGPGTVNSNQPQHF
DNA: TGTGCCAGCAGCTTAATAGGTCCCGGGACAGTTAATAGCAATCAGCCCCAGCATTTT
D: TRBD1
V: TRBV11-2
size: NA
J: TRBJ1-5

CDR3: CASSLAVSSGQYNEQFF
DNA: TGCGCCAGCAGCTTGGCGGTATCTAGCGGGCAGTACAATGAGCAGTTCTTC
D: TRBD2
V: TRBV5-1
size: NA
J: TRBJ2-1

CDR3: CAISESPGLASAYEQYF
DNA: TGTGCCATCAGTGAGTCCCCGGGGTTAGCTAGCGCCTACGAGCAGTACTTC
D: NA
V: TRBV10-3
size: NA
J: TRBJ2-7